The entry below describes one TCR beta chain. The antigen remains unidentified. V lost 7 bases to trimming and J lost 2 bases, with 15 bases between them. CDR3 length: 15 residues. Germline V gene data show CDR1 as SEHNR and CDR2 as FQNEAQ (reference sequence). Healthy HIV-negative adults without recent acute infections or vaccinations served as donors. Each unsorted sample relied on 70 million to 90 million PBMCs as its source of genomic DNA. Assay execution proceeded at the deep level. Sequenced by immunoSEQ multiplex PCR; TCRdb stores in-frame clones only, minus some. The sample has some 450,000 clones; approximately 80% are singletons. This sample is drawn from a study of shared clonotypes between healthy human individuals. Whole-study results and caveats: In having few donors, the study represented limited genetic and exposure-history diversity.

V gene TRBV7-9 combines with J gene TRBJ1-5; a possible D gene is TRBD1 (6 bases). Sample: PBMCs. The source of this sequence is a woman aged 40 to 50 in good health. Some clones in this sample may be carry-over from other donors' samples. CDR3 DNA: TGTGCCAGCACATACAGGGCTGAGGGCAATCAGCCCCAGCATTTT. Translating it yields CASTYRAEGNQPQHF.